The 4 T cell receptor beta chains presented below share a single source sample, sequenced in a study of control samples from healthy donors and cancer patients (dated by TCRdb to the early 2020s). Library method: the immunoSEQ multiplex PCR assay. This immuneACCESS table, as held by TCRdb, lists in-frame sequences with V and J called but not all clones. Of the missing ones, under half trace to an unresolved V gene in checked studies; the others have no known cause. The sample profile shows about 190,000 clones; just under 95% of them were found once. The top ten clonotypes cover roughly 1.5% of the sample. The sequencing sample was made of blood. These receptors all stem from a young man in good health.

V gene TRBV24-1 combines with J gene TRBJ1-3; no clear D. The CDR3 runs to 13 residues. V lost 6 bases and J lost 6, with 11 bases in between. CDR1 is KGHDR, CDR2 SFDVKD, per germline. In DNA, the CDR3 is TGTGCCACCAGTAGGGCGGGTGAAAACACCATATATTTT. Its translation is CATSRAGENTIYF.

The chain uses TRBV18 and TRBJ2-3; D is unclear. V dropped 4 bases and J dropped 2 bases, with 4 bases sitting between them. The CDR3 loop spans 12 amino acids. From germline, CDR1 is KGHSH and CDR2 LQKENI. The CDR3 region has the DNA TGTGCCAGCTCACTTCTCACAGATACGCAGTATTTT. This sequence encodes CASSLLTDTQYF.

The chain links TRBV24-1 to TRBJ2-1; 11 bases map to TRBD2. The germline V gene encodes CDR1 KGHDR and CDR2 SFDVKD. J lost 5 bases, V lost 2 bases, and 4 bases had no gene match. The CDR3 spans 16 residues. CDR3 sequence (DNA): TGTGCCACCAGTGATTGGTCTAGCGGGGGGAACAATGAGCAGTTCTTC. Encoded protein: CATSDWSSGGNNEQFF.

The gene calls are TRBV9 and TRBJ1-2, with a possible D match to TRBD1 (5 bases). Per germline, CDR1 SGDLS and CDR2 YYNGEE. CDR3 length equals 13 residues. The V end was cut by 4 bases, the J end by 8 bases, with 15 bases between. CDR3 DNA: TGTGCCAGCAGCTTTTCAGGGCCCCAAGGCTACACCTTC. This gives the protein CASSFSGPQGYTF.